This TCR beta chain appears in the sequencing data of a study of PD-L1 blockade in urothelial cancer. On the study more broadly: Patients had been given 0 to 3 earlier chemotherapy regimens.

Germline V gene data show CDR1 as SGHKS and CDR2 as YYEKEE (reference sequence). CDR3 length: 13 amino acids. V was clipped by 2 bases and J by 3 bases, with 9 bases between them. Enrolled patients showed locally advanced or metastatic urothelial carcinoma. Synthetic templates analogous to TCR were spiked into all PCRs individually. TCRdb keeps only in-frame clones here, not all; method: immunoSEQ multiplex PCR. In the table there are around 40,000 clones, about 83% of which are singletons. The sequence was obtained from a man between 60 and 75 years old with urothelial cancer. The sequencing here drew on PBMCs, taken around atezolizumab (anti-PD-L1) treatment. The rearrangement uses TRBV5-5 and TRBJ2-7, with D possibly TRBD1 on 6 matching bases. The CDR3 nucleotides read TGTGCCAGCAGCTTACAGGGTTTCTACGAGCAGTACTTC. Residues: CASSLQGFYEQYF.